The next 8 T cell receptor beta chains were all read from a single sample in a study of cytomegalovirus exposure and HLA in healthy donors (dated by TCRdb to 2017 to 2019). The library was produced with the immunoSEQ multiplex PCR assay. A mixture of 60 forward primers for TCR Vbeta segments and 13 reverse primers for TCR Jbeta segments was used in the multiplex PCR. TCRdb carries this immuneACCESS record with in-frame sequences only. Its versions omit some clonotypes, under half of them owing to an unresolved V gene in the studies checked, with the rest unexplained. A total of over 150,000 clones appear in this sample, over 60% of them only once. The ten largest clones take up under 3.5% of the sample. Sequenced material: PBMCs. Every receptor here comes from a woman aged 25 to 39 in good health and CMV-seronegative.

The chain combines TRBV9 with TRBJ1-5; D is ambiguous. V was shortened by 4 bases and J by 3 bases, with 8 bases between the two germline ends. Germline CDR1 and CDR2: SGDLS and YYNGEE. The CDR3 consists of 13 residues. CDR3 in amino acids: CASSSADNQPQHF. CDR3 DNA sequence: TGTGCCAGCAGCTCAGCGGACAATCAGCCCCAGCATTTT.

A note on this clone: The junction shows a germline mismatch at one end, possibly a read error. The V gene is TRBV7-7, the J gene TRBJ2-2; 8 bases align to TRBD1. The CDR3 covers 13 residues. Germline loops: CDR1 SSHAT, CDR2 FNYEAQ (reference sequence). The CDR3 sequence: CASRTGIVGELFF. CDR3 coding DNA: TGTGCTAGCAGGACAGGGATTGTCGGGGAGCTGTTTTTT.

The V and J genes are TRBV10-3 and TRBJ1-1, with 8 bases fitting TRBD1. Per the germline V gene, CDR1 is ENHRY and CDR2 is SYGVKD. V lost 6 bases and J lost 0; bases outside the gene matches: 3. This CDR3 has 14 residues. This CDR3 reads CAISTGGVNTEAFF. The CDR3 coding sequence is TGTGCCATCAGCACAGGGGGGGTGAACACTGAAGCTTTCTTT.

This clone was detected only a few times. The CDR3 sequence: CAWSEGGWGGYTF. CDR3 in DNA: TGTGCCTGGAGTGAAGGGGGCTGGGGGGGCTACACCTTC. The chain uses TRBV30 and TRBJ1-2; 7 bases map to TRBD1. V dropped 1 base and J dropped 8; count of bases not matched to a gene: 7. In germline, CDR1 is GTSNPN, CDR2 SVGIG (reference sequence). The CDR3 consists of 13 residues.

This chain links TRBV5-4 with TRBJ2-5, with TRBD1 as a possible D gene (5 bases). The J call may be wrong; the DNA end is better matched by TRBJ2-7. The CDR3 runs to 15 residues. The germline V gene encodes CDR1 SGHNT and CDR2 YYREEE (reference sequence). The CDR3 region has the DNA TGTGCCAGCAGCGTAGAAGGGGCCCGCCTATACGAGCAGTACTTC. This encodes CASSVEGARLYEQYF.

This chain uses TRBV21-1 with TRBJ2-3; TRBD1, as called in the table, went unchecked against the DNA. TRBV21-1 is deemed a pseudogene. This CDR3 is 17 amino acids long. The CDR3 reads CASSKGRRDRSTDTQYF. In DNA, the CDR3 is TGTGCCAGCAGCAAAGGGAGGAGGGACAGGAGCACAGATACGCAGTATTTT.

This chain connects TRBV15 to TRBJ2-5; the match to TRBD1 covers 7 bases. The J call may be in error: the DNA end matches TRBJ2-7 better. The germline V gene encodes CDR1 LNHNV and CDR2 YYDKDF (reference sequence). The CDR3 is 14 residues long. DNA for the CDR3: TGTGCCACCAGCAGAGGGACAGGCTCCTACGAGCAGTACTTC. Translation: CATSRGTGSYEQYF.

This clone turned up a few times. This chain connects TRBV9 to TRBJ2-3, with 8 positions matching TRBD2. Trimming took 4 bases from V and 0 from J; bases not matched to a gene: 7. The CDR3 is 16 amino acids. Germline assignment: CDR1 SGDLS and CDR2 YYNGEE. The CDR3 DNA follows: TGTGCCAGCAGCCCTCTAGCGGGTTCTAGCACAGATACGCAGTATTTT. This gives the protein CASSPLAGSSTDTQYF.